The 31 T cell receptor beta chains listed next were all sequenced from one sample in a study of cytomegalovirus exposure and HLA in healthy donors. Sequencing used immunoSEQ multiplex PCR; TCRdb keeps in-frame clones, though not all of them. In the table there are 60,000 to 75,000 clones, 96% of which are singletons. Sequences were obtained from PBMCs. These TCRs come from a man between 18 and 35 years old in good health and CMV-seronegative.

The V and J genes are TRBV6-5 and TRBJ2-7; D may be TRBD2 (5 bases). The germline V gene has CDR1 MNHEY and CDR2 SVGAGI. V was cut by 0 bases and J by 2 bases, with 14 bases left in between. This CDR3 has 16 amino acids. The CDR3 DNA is TGTGCCAGCAGTTACTCGTTTGGCAGAGGGACCTACGAGCAGTACTTC. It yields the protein CASSYSFGRGTYEQYF.

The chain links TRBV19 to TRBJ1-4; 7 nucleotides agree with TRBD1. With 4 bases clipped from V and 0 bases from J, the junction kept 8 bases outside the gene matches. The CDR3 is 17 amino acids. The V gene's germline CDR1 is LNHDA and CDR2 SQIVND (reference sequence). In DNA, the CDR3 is TGTGCCAGTAGTACCTCGACAGGGATCACAACTAATGAAAAACTGTTTTTT. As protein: CASSTSTGITTNEKLFF.

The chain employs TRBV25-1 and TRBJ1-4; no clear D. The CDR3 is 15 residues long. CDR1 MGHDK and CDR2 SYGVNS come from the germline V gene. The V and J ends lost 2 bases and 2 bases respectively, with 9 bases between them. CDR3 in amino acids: CASSETGFTNEKLFF. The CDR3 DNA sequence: TGTGCCAGCAGTGAAACGGGGTTTACTAATGAAAAACTGTTTTTT. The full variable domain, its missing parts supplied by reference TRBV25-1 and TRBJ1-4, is EADIYQTPRYLVIGTGKKITLECSQTMGHDKMYWYQQDPGMELHLIHYSYGVNSTEKGDLSSESTVSRIRTEHFPLTLESARPSHTSQYLCASSETGFTNEKLFFGSGTQLSVL.

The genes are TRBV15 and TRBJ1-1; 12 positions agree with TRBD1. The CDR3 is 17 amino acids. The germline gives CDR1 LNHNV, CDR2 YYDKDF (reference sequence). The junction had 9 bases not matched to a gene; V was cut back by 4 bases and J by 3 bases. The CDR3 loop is CATSTGQGAGLDTEAFF. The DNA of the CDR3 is TGTGCCACCAGCACGGGACAGGGGGCGGGGTTGGACACTGAAGCTTTCTTT.

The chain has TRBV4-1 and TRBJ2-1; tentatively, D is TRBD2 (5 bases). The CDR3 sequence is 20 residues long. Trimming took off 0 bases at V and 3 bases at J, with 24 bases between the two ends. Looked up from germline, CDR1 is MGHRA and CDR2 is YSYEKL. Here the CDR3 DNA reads TGCGCCAGCAGCCAAGATTATCGGGTGTTGTTGAGGGAATACTACAATGAGCAGTTCTTC. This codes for CASSQDYRVLLREYYNEQFF.

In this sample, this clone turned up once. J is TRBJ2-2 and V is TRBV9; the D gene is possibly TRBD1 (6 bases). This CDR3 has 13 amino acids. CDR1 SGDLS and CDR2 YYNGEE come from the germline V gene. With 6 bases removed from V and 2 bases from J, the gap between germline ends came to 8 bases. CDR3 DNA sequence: TGTGCCAGCACTGGGACAAACACCGGGGAGCTGTTTTTT. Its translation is CASTGTNTGELFF.

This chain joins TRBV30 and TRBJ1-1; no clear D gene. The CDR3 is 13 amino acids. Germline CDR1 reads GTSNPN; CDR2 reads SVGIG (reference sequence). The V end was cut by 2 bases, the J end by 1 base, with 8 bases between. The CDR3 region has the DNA TGTGCCTGGAGTCTACAGCCGAACACTGAAGCTTTCTTT. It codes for CAWSLQPNTEAFF.

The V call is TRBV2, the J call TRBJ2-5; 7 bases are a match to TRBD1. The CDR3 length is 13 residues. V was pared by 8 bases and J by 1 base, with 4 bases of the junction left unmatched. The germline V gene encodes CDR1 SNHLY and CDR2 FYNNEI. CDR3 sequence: CASYRTGQETQYF. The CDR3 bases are TGTGCCAGCTATCGGACAGGCCAAGAGACCCAGTACTTC.

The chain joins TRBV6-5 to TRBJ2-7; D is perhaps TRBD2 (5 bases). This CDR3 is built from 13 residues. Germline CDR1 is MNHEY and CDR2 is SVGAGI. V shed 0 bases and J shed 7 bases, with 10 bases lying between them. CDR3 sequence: CASSYSTGVEQYF. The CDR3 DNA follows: TGTGCCAGCAGTTACTCGACCGGGGTAGAGCAGTACTTC.

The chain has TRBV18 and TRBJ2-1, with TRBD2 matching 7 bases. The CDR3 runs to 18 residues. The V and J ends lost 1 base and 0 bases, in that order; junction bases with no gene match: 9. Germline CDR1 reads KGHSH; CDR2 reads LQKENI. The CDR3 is CASSPQAGRHSSYNEQFF. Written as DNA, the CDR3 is TGTGCCAGCTCACCACAAGCGGGGCGGCATAGCTCCTACAATGAGCAGTTCTTC.

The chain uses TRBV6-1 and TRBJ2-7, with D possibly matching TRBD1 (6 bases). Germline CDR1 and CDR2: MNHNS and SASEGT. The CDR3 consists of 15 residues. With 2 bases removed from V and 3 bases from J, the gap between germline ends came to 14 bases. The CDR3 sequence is CASSELQGLGYEQYF. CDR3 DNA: TGTGCCAGCAGTGAATTACAGGGATTAGGCTACGAGCAGTACTTC.

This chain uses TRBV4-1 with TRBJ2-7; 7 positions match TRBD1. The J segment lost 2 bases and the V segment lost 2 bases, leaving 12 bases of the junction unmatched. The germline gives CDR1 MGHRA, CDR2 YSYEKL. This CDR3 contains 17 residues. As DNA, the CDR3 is TGCGCCAGCAGCCAACGAACCCAGGGGGTCCTAACCTACGAGCAGTACTTC. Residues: CASSQRTQGVLTYEQYF.

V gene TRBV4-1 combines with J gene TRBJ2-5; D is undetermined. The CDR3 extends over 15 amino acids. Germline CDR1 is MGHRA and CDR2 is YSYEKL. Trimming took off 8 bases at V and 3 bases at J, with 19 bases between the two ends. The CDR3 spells CASALTLARKETQYF. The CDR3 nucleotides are TGCGCCAGCGCTCTAACCCTTGCACGAAAAGAGACCCAGTACTTC.

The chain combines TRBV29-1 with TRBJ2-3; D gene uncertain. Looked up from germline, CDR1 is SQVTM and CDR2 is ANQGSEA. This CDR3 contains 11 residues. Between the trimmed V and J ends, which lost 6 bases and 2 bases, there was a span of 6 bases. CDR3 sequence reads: CSVLHTDTQYF. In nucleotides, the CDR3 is TGCAGCGTACTTCACACAGATACGCAGTATTTT.

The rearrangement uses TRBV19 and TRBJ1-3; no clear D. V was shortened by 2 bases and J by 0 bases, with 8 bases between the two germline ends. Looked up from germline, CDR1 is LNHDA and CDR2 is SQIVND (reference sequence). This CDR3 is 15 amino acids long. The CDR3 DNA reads TGTGCCAGTAGTATATCTGCAGTCTCTGGAAACACCATATATTTT. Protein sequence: CASSISAVSGNTIYF.

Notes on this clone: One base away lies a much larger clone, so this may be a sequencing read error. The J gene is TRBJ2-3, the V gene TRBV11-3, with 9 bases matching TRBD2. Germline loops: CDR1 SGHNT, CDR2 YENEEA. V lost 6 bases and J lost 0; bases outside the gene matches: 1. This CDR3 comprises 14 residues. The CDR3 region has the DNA TGTGCCAGCAGTACTAGCGGGAGCACAGATACGCAGTATTTT. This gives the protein CASSTSGSTDTQYF.

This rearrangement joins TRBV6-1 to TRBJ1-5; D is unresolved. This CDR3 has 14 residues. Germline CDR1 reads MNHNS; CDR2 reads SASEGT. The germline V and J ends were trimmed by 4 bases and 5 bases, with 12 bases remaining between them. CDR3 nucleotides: TGTGCCAGCAGTGGACTAGCAGCCCATCAGCCCCAGCATTTT. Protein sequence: CASSGLAAHQPQHF.

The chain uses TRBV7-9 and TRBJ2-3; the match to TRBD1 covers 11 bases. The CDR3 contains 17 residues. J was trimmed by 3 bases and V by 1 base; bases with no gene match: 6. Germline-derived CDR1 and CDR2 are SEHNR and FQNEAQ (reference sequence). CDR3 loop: CASSLDWGDRGTDTQYF. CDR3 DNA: TGTGCCAGCAGCTTAGATTGGGGGGACAGGGGGACAGATACGCAGTATTTT.

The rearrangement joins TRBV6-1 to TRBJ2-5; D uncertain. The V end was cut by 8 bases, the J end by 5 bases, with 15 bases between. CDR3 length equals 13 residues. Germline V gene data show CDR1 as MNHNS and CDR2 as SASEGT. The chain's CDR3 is CASGSAAWETQYF. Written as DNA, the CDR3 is TGTGCCAGCGGGTCCGCGGCGTGGGAGACCCAGTACTTC.

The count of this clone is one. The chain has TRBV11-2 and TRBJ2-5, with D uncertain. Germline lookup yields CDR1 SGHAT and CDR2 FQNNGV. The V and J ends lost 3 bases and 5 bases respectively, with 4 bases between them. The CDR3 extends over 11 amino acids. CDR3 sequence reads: CASSFSETQYF. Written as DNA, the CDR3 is TGTGCCAGCAGCTTTTCGGAGACCCAGTACTTC.

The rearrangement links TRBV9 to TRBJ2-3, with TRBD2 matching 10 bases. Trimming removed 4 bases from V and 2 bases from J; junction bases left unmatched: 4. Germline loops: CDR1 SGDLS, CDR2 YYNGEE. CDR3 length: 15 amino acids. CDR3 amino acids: CASSLAGGDTDTQYF. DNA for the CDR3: TGTGCCAGCAGCTTAGCGGGAGGAGACACAGATACGCAGTATTTT.

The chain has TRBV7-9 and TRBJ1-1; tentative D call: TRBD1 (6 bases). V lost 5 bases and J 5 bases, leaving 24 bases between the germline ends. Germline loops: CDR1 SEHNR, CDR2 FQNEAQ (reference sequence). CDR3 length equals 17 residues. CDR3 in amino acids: CASSRPTGTIRATEAFF. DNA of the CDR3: TGTGCCAGCAGCCGGCCGACAGGTACTATTCGAGCGACTGAAGCTTTCTTT. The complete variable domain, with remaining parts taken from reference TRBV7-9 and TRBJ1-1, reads DTGVSQNPRHKITKRGQNVTFRCDPISEHNRLYWYRQTLGQGPEFLTYFQNEAQLEKSRLLSDRFSAERPKGSFSTLEIQRTEQGDSAMYLCASSRPTGTIRATEAFFGQGTRLTVV.

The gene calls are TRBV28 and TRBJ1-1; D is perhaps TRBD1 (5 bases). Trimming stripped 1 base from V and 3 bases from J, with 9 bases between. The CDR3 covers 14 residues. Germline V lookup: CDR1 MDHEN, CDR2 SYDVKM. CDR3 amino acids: CASSLSGDYTEAFF. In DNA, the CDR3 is TGTGCCAGCAGTTTATCGGGGGATTACACTGAAGCTTTCTTT.

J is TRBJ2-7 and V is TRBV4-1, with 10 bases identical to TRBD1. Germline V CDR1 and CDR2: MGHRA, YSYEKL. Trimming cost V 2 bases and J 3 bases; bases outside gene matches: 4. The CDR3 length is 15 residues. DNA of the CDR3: TGCGCCAGCAGCCAACCGGGACAGGGGCACTACGAGCAGTACTTC. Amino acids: CASSQPGQGHYEQYF.

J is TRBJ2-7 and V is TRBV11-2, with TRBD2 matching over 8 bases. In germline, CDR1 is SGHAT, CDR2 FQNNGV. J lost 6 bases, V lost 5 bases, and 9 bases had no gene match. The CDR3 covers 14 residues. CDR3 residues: CASSEGLVSSEQYF. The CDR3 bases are TGTGCCAGCAGCGAGGGACTAGTTAGTTCCGAGCAGTACTTC. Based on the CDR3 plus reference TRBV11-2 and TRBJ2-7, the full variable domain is EAGVAQSPRYKIIEKRQSVAFWCNPISGHATLYWYQQILGQGPKLLIQFQNNGVVDDSQLPKDRFSAERLKGVDSTLKIQPAKLEDSAVYLCASSEGLVSSEQYFGPGTRLTVT.

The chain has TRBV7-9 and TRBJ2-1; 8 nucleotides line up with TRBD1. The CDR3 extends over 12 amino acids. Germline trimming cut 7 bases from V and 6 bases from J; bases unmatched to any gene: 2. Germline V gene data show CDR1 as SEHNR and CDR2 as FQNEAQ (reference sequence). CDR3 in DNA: TGTGCCAGCACAACAGGGGGCAATGAGCAGTTCTTC. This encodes CASTTGGNEQFF. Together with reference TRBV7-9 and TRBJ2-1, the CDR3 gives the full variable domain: DTGVSQNPRHKITKRGQNVTFRCDPISEHNRLYWYRQTLGQGPEFLTYFQNEAQLEKSRLLSDRFSAERPKGSFSTLEIQRTEQGDSAMYLCASTTGGNEQFFGPGTRLTVL.

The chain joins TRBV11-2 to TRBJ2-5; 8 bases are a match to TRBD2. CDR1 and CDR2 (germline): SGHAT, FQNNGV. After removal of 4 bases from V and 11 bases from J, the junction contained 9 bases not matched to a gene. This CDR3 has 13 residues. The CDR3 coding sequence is TGTGCCAGCAGCTCTGGACTAGCTGGTGAGCAGTACTTC. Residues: CASSSGLAGEQYF. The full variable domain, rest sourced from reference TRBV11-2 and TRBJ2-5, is EAGVAQSPRYKIIEKRQSVAFWCNPISGHATLYWYQQILGQGPKLLIQFQNNGVVDDSQLPKDRFSAERLKGVDSTLKIQPAKLEDSAVYLCASSSGLAGEQYFGPGTRLLVL.

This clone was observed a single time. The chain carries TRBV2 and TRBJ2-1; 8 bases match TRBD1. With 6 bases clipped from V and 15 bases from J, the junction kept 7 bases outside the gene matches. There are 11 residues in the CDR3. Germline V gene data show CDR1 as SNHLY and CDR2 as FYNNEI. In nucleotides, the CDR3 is TGTGCCAGCAGAGAGGACAGGGTAATGTTCTTC. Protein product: CASREDRVMFF.

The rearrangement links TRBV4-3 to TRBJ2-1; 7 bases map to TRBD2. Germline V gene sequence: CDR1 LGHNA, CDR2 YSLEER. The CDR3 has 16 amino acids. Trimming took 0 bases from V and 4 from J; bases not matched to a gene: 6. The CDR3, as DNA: TGCGCCAGCAGCCAAGATGGGCTAGCGGAGTACAATGAGCAGTTCTTC. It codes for CASSQDGLAEYNEQFF.

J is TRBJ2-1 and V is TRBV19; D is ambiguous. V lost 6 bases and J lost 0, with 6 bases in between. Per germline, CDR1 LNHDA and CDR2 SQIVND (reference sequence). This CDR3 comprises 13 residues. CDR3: CASSGVSYNEQFF. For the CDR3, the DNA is TGTGCCAGTAGCGGAGTCTCCTACAATGAGCAGTTCTTC.

For the CDR3, the DNA is TGTGCCAGCAGTTCGTCTCTAGCGGGAGAAGAGACCCAGTACTTC. Translating gives CASSSSLAGEETQYF. V usage is TRBV28 and J usage is TRBJ2-5; the match to TRBD2 covers 10 bases. V was pared by 4 bases and J by 3 bases, with 5 bases of the junction left unmatched. Germline V CDR1 and CDR2: MDHEN, SYDVKM. This CDR3 spans 15 amino acids.